What follows are 22 T cell receptor beta chains derived from one specimen sequenced in a study of blood T cell repertoires in COVID-19. Measured with immunoSEQ multiplex PCR; TCRdb has only the in-frame clones, and not every one. The sample includes some 150,000 clones, 80% of them seen just once. Sequenced material: peripheral blood. The receptors shown here come from a man in his 60s with active or convalescent COVID-19.

This chain links TRBV19 with TRBJ2-3; perhaps TRBD2 as D (5 bases). The V gene's germline CDR1 is LNHDA and CDR2 SQIVND (reference sequence). V lost 5 bases to trimming and J lost 5 bases, with 17 bases between them. The CDR3 sequence is 15 residues long. The CDR3 nucleotides are TGTGCCAGTAGTGCCCGGGCCGCGGGCAGAGATACGCAGTATTTT. Translation: CASSARAAGRDTQYF.

This sequence joins TRBV28 and TRBJ2-3; D gene ambiguous. Per germline, CDR1 MDHEN and CDR2 SYDVKM. Trimming took off 3 bases at V and 0 bases at J, with 4 bases between the two ends. This CDR3 has 13 residues. The CDR3 bases are TGTGCCAGCAGTTTTTCTAGCACAGATACGCAGTATTTT. Its translation: CASSFSSTDTQYF.

J is TRBJ2-7 and V is TRBV27; D may be TRBD1 (5 bases). The CDR3 runs 14 residues. Germline CDR1 is MNHEY and CDR2 is SMNVEV (reference sequence). Trimming shortened V by 6 bases and J by 4 bases, and 16 bases separated the two germline ends. The CDR3 spells CASRRTRVSYEQYF. The CDR3 region has the DNA TGTGCCAGCAGGCGGACCAGGGTATCGTACGAGCAGTACTTC.

The J gene is TRBJ2-7, the V gene TRBV7-6, with 10 bases matching TRBD2. The CDR3 totals 19 residues. V shed 5 bases, J shed 6 bases, and the junction held 22 bases outside the gene matches. CDR1 and CDR2 (germline): SGHVS, FNYEAQ. CDR3 amino acids: CASSPPASGSQLAGLEQYF. For the CDR3, the DNA is TGTGCCAGCAGCCCCCCGGCTAGCGGGAGTCAACTGGCGGGCCTCGAGCAGTACTTC. The entire variable domain, with the rest obtained from reference TRBV7-6 and TRBJ2-7, is as follows: GAGVSQSPRYKVTKRGQDVALRCDPISGHVSLYWYRQALGQGPEFLTYFNYEAQQDKSGLPNDRFSAERPEGSISTLTIQRTEQRDSAMYRCASSPPASGSQLAGLEQYFGPGTRLTVT.

The gene calls are TRBV6-5 and TRBJ1-1, with D perhaps matching TRBD1 (5 bases). V was clipped by 8 bases and J by 0 bases, with 10 bases between them. The germline gives CDR1 MNHEY, CDR2 SVGAGI. The CDR3 sequence is 13 residues long. The CDR3 DNA sequence: TGTGCCAGCGGATTGACAGTGAACACTGAAGCTTTCTTT. Translation gives CASGLTVNTEAFF.

The chain joins TRBV14 to TRBJ2-5, with a weak D call TRBD2 (6 bases). Trimming removed 6 bases at V and 2 bases at J, with 10 bases between. The CDR3 is 13 residues long. Germline V gives CDR1 SGHDN, CDR2 FVKESK. CDR3 DNA: TGTGCCAGCAGTCCGGACTATCAAGAGACCCAGTACTTC. It encodes CASSPDYQETQYF.

This clone occurred once. The J gene is TRBJ2-5, the V gene TRBV29-1, with 7 bases aligning to TRBD2. Germline V gives CDR1 SQVTM, CDR2 ANQGSEA. V lost 4 bases and J lost 1; bases outside the gene matches: 6. The CDR3 is 14 residues long. Here the CDR3 reads CSVGGSGFQETQYF. In DNA, the CDR3 is TGCAGCGTTGGCGGGAGCGGGTTCCAAGAGACCCAGTACTTC.

This sequence joins TRBV5-4 and TRBJ1-3; D gene unclear. The germline gives CDR1 SGHNT, CDR2 YYREEE (reference sequence). The CDR3 length is 13 residues. V gave up 3 bases and J gave up 0 bases, with 4 bases separating them. The CDR3 region is CASSSYSGNTIYF. The CDR3 DNA is TGTGCCAGCAGCTCCTACTCTGGAAACACCATATATTTT.

The V call is TRBV7-9, the J call TRBJ2-6; no clear D gene. Deletions cut 1 base from V and 0 bases from J, with 7 bases between. The CDR3 sequence is 16 residues long. CDR1 and CDR2 (germline): SEHNR, FQNEAQ (reference sequence). This CDR3 is CASSLVPSSGANVLTF. Here the CDR3 DNA reads TGTGCCAGCAGCTTAGTTCCCAGCTCTGGGGCCAACGTCCTGACTTTC. Supplemented by reference TRBV7-9 and TRBJ2-6, the full variable domain reads DTGVSQNPRHKITKRGQNVTFRCDPISEHNRLYWYRQTLGQGPEFLTYFQNEAQLEKSRLLSDRFSAERPKGSFSTLEIQRTEQGDSAMYLCASSLVPSSGANVLTFGAGSRLTVL.

The chain recombines TRBV12-5 with TRBJ1-4, with D tentatively TRBD1 (6 bases). CDR3 length: 15 amino acids. Germline V lookup: CDR1 LGHNT, CDR2 FRNRAP. V lost 7 bases and J 8 bases, leaving 20 bases between the germline ends. CDR3 coding DNA: TGTGCTAGTGCCCGAAGGCGCAGGGGAAAGGAAAAACTGTTTTTT. Its protein product is CASARRRRGKEKLFF.

The chain employs TRBV3-1 (or the pseudogene TRBV3-2) and TRBJ1-5, with 10 bases aligning to TRBD1. This CDR3 has 15 amino acids. Germline V CDR1 and CDR2: LGHDT, YNNKEL (reference sequence). V lost 3 bases, J lost 4 bases, and 3 bases stayed unmatched. DNA for the CDR3: TGTGCCAGCAGCCAGAGGACAGGGGGAAATCAGCCCCAGCATTTT. It translates to CASSQRTGGNQPQHF.

J is TRBJ2-2 and V is TRBV7-9; 9 nucleotides line up with TRBD2. This CDR3 is built from 17 residues. CDR1 is SEHNR, CDR2 FQNEAQ, per germline (reference sequence). Germline trimming cut 4 bases from V and 9 bases from J; bases unmatched to any gene: 15. The CDR3 nucleotides read TGTGCCAGCAGCTCTAATATAGCGGGAGTTTTCCACAGGGAGCTGTTTTTT. It translates to CASSSNIAGVFHRELFF.

The V call is TRBV19, the J call TRBJ1-4, with 9 bases aligning to TRBD1. With V trimmed by 6 bases and J by 2 bases, 13 bases remained unmatched. Germline CDR1 reads LNHDA; CDR2 reads SQIVND (reference sequence). The CDR3 contains 18 residues. The CDR3 here is CASSPGQGGVGTNEKLFF. As DNA, the CDR3 is TGTGCCAGTAGCCCGGGACAGGGCGGAGTTGGTACTAATGAAAAACTGTTTTTT.

The gene calls are TRBV4-1 and TRBJ1-5; 8 positions match TRBD1. This CDR3 contains 16 residues. The germline gives CDR1 MGHRA, CDR2 YSYEKL. V shed 6 bases and J 2 bases; nucleotides not matched to a gene: 9. The CDR3 reads CASSRTETGGNQPQHF. The CDR3 nucleotides read TGCGCCAGCAGTCGTACAGAGACAGGGGGCAATCAGCCCCAGCATTTT.

Here the CDR3 reads CASSSGQLNEQFF. The CDR3 DNA sequence: TGTGCCAGCTCATCCGGACAGCTCAATGAGCAGTTCTTC. This chain uses TRBV18 with TRBJ2-1; D perhaps matches TRBD1 (6 bases). This CDR3 comprises 13 residues. Looked up from germline, CDR1 is KGHSH and CDR2 is LQKENI. V was trimmed by 5 bases and J by 6 bases, leaving 11 bases between them.

The V call is TRBV5-1, the J call TRBJ1-1; 8 nucleotides line up with TRBD1. The CDR3 totals 16 residues. Trimming at V came to 2 bases and at J to 4 bases, leaving 10 bases not matched to a gene. Germline V lookup: CDR1 SGHRS, CDR2 YFSETQ. CDR3 amino acids: CASSLQNGQGATEAFF. CDR3 bases: TGCGCCAGCAGCTTACAGAATGGACAGGGAGCCACTGAAGCTTTCTTT.

The rearrangement links TRBV9 to TRBJ2-7; 10 nucleotides match TRBD2. The CDR3 loop spans 12 amino acids. Germline CDR1 reads SGDLS; CDR2 reads YYNGEE. Unmatched junction bases numbered 4, after V lost 7 bases and J lost 6 bases. CDR3: CASAGTSVEQYF. In nucleotides, the CDR3 is TGTGCCAGCGCCGGGACTAGCGTCGAGCAGTACTTC.

This chain uses TRBV2 with TRBJ2-7, with 9 bases that match TRBD1. Germline lookup yields CDR1 SNHLY and CDR2 FYNNEI. This CDR3 is built from 13 residues. The V and J ends lost 7 bases and 6 bases, in that order; junction bases with no gene match: 7. The CDR3 reads CASTRDRVSEQYF. The CDR3 DNA is TGTGCCAGCACCCGGGACAGGGTGTCCGAGCAGTACTTC.

This clone has only one observation. The rearrangement joins TRBV7-2 to TRBJ2-5; D gene ambiguous. The V end lost 3 bases, the J end lost 4 bases, and 6 bases lay between the germline ends. Germline V gives CDR1 SGHTA, CDR2 FQGNSA. The length of the CDR3 is 12 residues. The CDR3 spells CASSFSVETQYF. CDR3 nucleotide sequence: TGTGCCAGCAGCTTCTCTGTAGAGACCCAGTACTTC. Based on the CDR3 plus reference TRBV7-2 and TRBJ2-5, the full variable domain is GAGVSQSPSNKVTEKGKDVELRCDPISGHTALYWYRQSLGQGLEFLIYFQGNSAPDKSGLPSDRFSAERTGGSVSTLTIQRTQQEDSAVYLCASSFSVETQYFGPGTRLLVL.

The chain is built from TRBV28 and TRBJ2-3, with TRBD2 matching 10 bases. After removal of 5 bases from V and 3 bases from J, the junction contained 5 bases not matched to a gene. The CDR3 has 15 residues. The V gene's germline CDR1 is MDHEN and CDR2 SYDVKM. CDR3 loop: CASSPPGLATDTQYF. The CDR3 region has the DNA TGTGCCAGCAGTCCCCCGGGACTAGCGACAGATACGCAGTATTTT.

The rearrangement joins TRBV7-2 to TRBJ2-1, with D unclear. This CDR3 region has 15 residues. Trimming stripped 2 bases from V and 1 base from J, with 9 bases between. Looked up from germline, CDR1 is SGHTA and CDR2 is FQGNSA. The CDR3 protein is CASSLSAPSYNEQFF. DNA for the CDR3: TGTGCCAGCAGCTTATCTGCGCCTTCCTACAATGAGCAGTTCTTC.

The V call is TRBV18, the J call TRBJ2-5; TRBD2 agrees at 10 bases. This CDR3 has 16 residues. V lost 3 bases, J lost 4 bases, and 8 bases stayed unmatched. Germline V CDR1 and CDR2: KGHSH, LQKENI. CDR3 loop: CASSPFILAGLETQYF. DNA of the CDR3: TGTGCCAGCTCACCCTTCATACTAGCGGGGCTAGAGACCCAGTACTTC.